This entry lists 30 T cell receptor beta chains sequenced from one sample in a study of CD4 T cells in relation to SARS-CoV-2 and coronaviruses. No antigen is known for these receptors. TCRdb's table, derived via immunoSEQ multiplex PCR, lists solely in-frame clones and lacks some. The sample shows 15,000 to 20,000 clones, about 77% of them seen only once. Before the COVID-19 pandemic, during about 2011-2019, CD4+ T cells were taken from unexposed donors. The cells were cultured for less than twelve days before CD4+ T cells were isolated. Input material: CD4+ T cells from PBMCs, cultured in vitro. These receptors all stem from a human donor in good health.

The chain couples TRBV7-3 to TRBJ2-1, with D perhaps TRBD2 (6 bases). Trimming shortened V by 5 bases and J by 8 bases, and 13 bases separated the two germline ends. CDR3 length: 13 amino acids. Germline V gives CDR1 SGHTA, CDR2 FQGTGA. The CDR3 nucleotides are TGTGCCAGCAGCACGCAGGGAGGCTATGAGCAGTTCTTC. Protein product: CASSTQGGYEQFF.

The rearrangement joins TRBV7-8 to TRBJ2-7; 10 bases align to TRBD1. Per the germline V gene, CDR1 is SGHVS and CDR2 is FQNEAQ. Trimming at V came to 0 bases and at J to 2 bases, leaving 10 bases not matched to a gene. This CDR3 is 18 amino acids long. CDR3 sequence (DNA): TGTGCCAGCAGCTTAGCGGTGACAGGGGGCGGGTCAGCCTACGAGCAGTACTTC. Translation gives CASSLAVTGGGSAYEQYF.

The V gene is TRBV19, the J gene TRBJ2-1, with 12 bases aligning to TRBD2. The V segment lost 3 bases and the J segment 4 bases; nucleotides outside the gene matches: 7. Germline lookup yields CDR1 LNHDA and CDR2 SQIVND (reference sequence). CDR3 length: 17 residues. CDR3 nucleotide sequence: TGTGCCAGTAGTATCTTGACTAGCGGGAGCTTATACAATGAGCAGTTCTTC. This gives the protein CASSILTSGSLYNEQFF.

This chain uses TRBV30 with TRBJ1-5; D is possibly TRBD1 (6 bases). The CDR3 consists of 13 residues. The germline gives CDR1 GTSNPN, CDR2 SVGIG (reference sequence). The ends were cut back, 6 bases at V and 6 bases at J, with 15 bases in the middle. The CDR3 loop is CACTQGMGQPQHF. CDR3 nucleotides: TGTGCCTGTACCCAGGGGATGGGTCAGCCCCAGCATTTT.

This chain links TRBV7-3 with TRBJ2-6, with D possibly matching TRBD2 (6 bases). The germline V and J ends were trimmed by 5 bases and 4 bases, with 12 bases remaining between them. Germline CDR1 is SGHTA and CDR2 is FQGTGA. The CDR3 covers 15 residues. The CDR3 reads CASSTGVSGANVLTF. Written as DNA, the CDR3 is TGTGCCAGCAGCACGGGAGTTTCGGGGGCCAACGTCCTGACTTTC.

The table lists this clone with a few counts. The same CDR3 also results from other DNA sequences found in this sample. This chain links TRBV7-8 with TRBJ1-2, with TRBD1 as a possible D gene (5 bases). Germline V lookup: CDR1 SGHVS, CDR2 FQNEAQ. The CDR3 totals 13 residues. V dropped 4 bases and J dropped 8 bases, with 14 bases sitting between them. The CDR3 coding sequence is TGTGCCAGCAGCTACCAGGGACCTGGCGGCTACACCTTC. Its translation: CASSYQGPGGYTF.

The rearrangement links TRBV10-3 to TRBJ2-7; D may match TRBD1 or TRBD2 (6 bases each). From germline, CDR1 is ENHRY and CDR2 SYGVKD. This CDR3 contains 13 residues. Trimming took 9 bases from V and 4 from J, leaving 16 bases between them. In nucleotides, the CDR3 is TGTGCCATATGGGGGGCGGAGCTTTACGAGCAGTACTTC. It codes for CAIWGAELYEQYF.

The chain carries TRBV28 and TRBJ2-1; 10 bases line up with TRBD1. There are 15 residues in the CDR3. Per the germline V gene, CDR1 is MDHEN and CDR2 is SYDVKM. J gave up 13 bases and V 6 bases, and 15 bases lay outside the gene matches. CDR3 protein: CASSNPGTGVLAQFF. The CDR3 region has the DNA TGTGCCAGCAGCAACCCCGGGACAGGGGTTCTTGCACAGTTCTTC.

This clone has only a few counts. CDR3 in amino acids: CASSAQGGVSSEQYF. The CDR3 DNA is TGTGCCAGTAGTGCCCAGGGTGGGGTGTCGTCCGAGCAGTACTTC. V usage is TRBV19 and J usage is TRBJ2-7, with D maybe TRBD1 (5 bases). Germline lookup yields CDR1 LNHDA and CDR2 SQIVND (reference sequence). This CDR3 has 15 amino acids. Trimming took off 5 bases at V and 6 bases at J, with 20 bases between the two ends. Supplemented by reference TRBV19 and TRBJ2-7, the full variable domain reads DGGITQSPKYLFRKEGQNVTLSCEQNLNHDAMYWYRQDPGQGLRLIYYSQIVNDFQKGDIAEGYSVSREKKESFPLTVTSAQKNPTAFYLCASSAQGGVSSEQYFGPGTRLTVT.

The gene calls are TRBV5-5 and TRBJ2-7, with D possibly TRBD2 on 6 matching bases. This CDR3 spans 15 amino acids. The V end was cut by 5 bases, the J end by 5 bases, with 20 bases between. CDR1 and CDR2 from the germline V gene are SGHKS and YYEKEE (reference sequence). The CDR3 here is CASSWYDRDLNEQYF. In DNA form, the CDR3 reads TGTGCCAGCAGTTGGTACGACCGGGACTTAAACGAGCAGTACTTC.

This clone was picked up one time. The V and J genes are TRBV5-1 and TRBJ2-3; 8 nucleotides line up with TRBD1. V lost 4 bases to trimming and J lost 0 bases; unmatched junction nucleotides: 7. Germline V gives CDR1 SGHRS, CDR2 YFSETQ. The CDR3 consists of 16 residues. Here the CDR3 DNA reads TGCGCCAGCAGCGCACTGGGACAGGACAGCACAGATACGCAGTATTTT. Translation: CASSALGQDSTDTQYF.

The gene calls are TRBV3-1 (or the pseudogene TRBV3-2) and TRBJ2-7, with D possibly TRBD2 on 6 matching bases. The CDR3 contains 15 residues. Germline V lookup: CDR1 LGHDT, CDR2 YNNKEL (reference sequence). The ends were cut back, 1 base at V and 5 bases at J, with 15 bases in the middle. The CDR3 bases are TGTGCCAGCAGCCAAGTTCACGGGAGAATTGACGAGCAGTACTTC. Amino acids: CASSQVHGRIDEQYF.

This sequence joins TRBV11-2 and TRBJ2-7, with D uncertain. V lost 2 bases and J lost 8, with 7 bases in between. CDR1 SGHAT and CDR2 FQNNGV come from the germline V gene. The CDR3 extends over 11 amino acids. DNA for the CDR3: TGTGCCAGCAGCTTACGAACGCAGCAGTACTTC. Translating gives CASSLRTQQYF.

The DNA of the CDR3 is TGTGCCAGCAGCTCCCCGTTAGCGGGAGGGCCAGAGACCCAGTACTTC. The encoded protein is CASSSPLAGGPETQYF. The chain uses TRBV5-4 and TRBJ2-5; 11 bases match TRBD2. V shed 3 bases, J shed 4 bases, and the junction held 8 bases outside the gene matches. Germline CDR1 and CDR2: SGHNT and YYREEE (reference sequence). The CDR3 spans 16 residues.

There are a few counts of this clone. The chain uses TRBV20-1 and TRBJ2-1; TRBD1 is a possible D gene (6 bases). In germline, CDR1 is DFQATT, CDR2 SNEGSKA (reference sequence). The CDR3 runs 13 residues. V was pared by 6 bases and J by 6 bases, with 15 bases between. CDR3 sequence: CSASTGYGNEQFF. DNA of the CDR3: TGCAGTGCCAGTACAGGGTATGGCAATGAGCAGTTCTTC.

V and J are TRBV14 and TRBJ2-7; 10 bases align to TRBD1. CDR1 and CDR2 from the germline V gene are SGHDN and FVKESK. The CDR3 covers 17 residues. With V trimmed by 3 bases and J by 4 bases, 12 bases remained unmatched. In DNA, the CDR3 is TGTGCCAGCAGCCACCTATGGGGACAGGGGCCAGGTTACGAGCAGTACTTC. Protein sequence: CASSHLWGQGPGYEQYF. The complete variable domain, with remaining parts taken from reference TRBV14 and TRBJ2-7, reads EAGVTQFPSHSVIEKGQTVTLRCDPISGHDNLYWYRRVMGKEIKFLLHFVKESKQDESGMPNNRFLAERTGGTYSTLKVQPAELEDSGVYFCASSHLWGQGPGYEQYFGPGTRLTVT.

The V and J genes are TRBV24-1 and TRBJ2-7; TRBD1 aligns across 10 bases. The CDR3 covers 15 residues. The germline gives CDR1 KGHDR, CDR2 SFDVKD. The V gene end was trimmed by 7 bases and the J gene end by 1 base; junction bases not matched to a gene: 6. The DNA of the CDR3 is TGTGCCACCAGGCTGAGACAGGGGGCGTCCTACGAGCAGTACTTC. Its protein product is CATRLRQGASYEQYF.

This rearrangement joins TRBV21-1 to TRBJ2-6; the D call of TRBD1 is as the table states it, not checked on the DNA. TRBV21-1 is flagged as a pseudogene. The CDR3 length is 18 residues. CDR3 coding DNA: TGTGCCAGCAGCAAAGGATTGGACAGGGGAAAGGGGGCCAACGTCCTGACTTTC. It encodes CASSKGLDRGKGANVLTF.

The CDR3 sequence is CAISELLAGHSYEQYF. The CDR3 nucleotides read TGTGCCATCAGTGAGTTGTTAGCGGGGCATTCCTACGAGCAGTACTTC. The rearrangement joins TRBV10-3 to TRBJ2-7; TRBD2 matches at 8 bases. Trimming at V came to 1 base and at J to 1 base, leaving 6 bases not matched to a gene. CDR3 length: 16 amino acids. Germline loops: CDR1 ENHRY, CDR2 SYGVKD.

The chain carries TRBV5-4 and TRBJ2-1; D gene unclear. In germline, CDR1 is SGHNT, CDR2 YYREEE (reference sequence). This CDR3 has 16 residues. The V gene lost 0 bases and the J gene lost 1 base, with 11 bases spanning the gap. CDR3 DNA sequence: TGTGCCAGCAGCTTGGGTTCGGCCACATCCTACAATGAGCAGTTCTTC. This gives the protein CASSLGSATSYNEQFF. Full variable domain (remainder filled in from reference TRBV5-4 and TRBJ2-1): ETGVTQSPTHLIKTRGQQVTLRCSSQSGHNTVSWYQQALGQGPQFIFQYYREEENGRGNFPPRFSGLQFPNYSSELNVNALELDDSALYLCASSLGSATSYNEQFFGPGTRLTVL.

The chain combines TRBV20-1 with TRBJ2-7; D not certain. The germline V gene has CDR1 DFQATT and CDR2 SNEGSKA (reference sequence). CDR3 length: 11 residues. The V and J ends lost 5 bases and 2 bases respectively, with 7 bases between them. CDR3 DNA sequence: TGCAGTGCTCCCAAGGCCTACGAGCAGTACTTC. Protein: CSAPKAYEQYF.

The rearrangement links TRBV28 to TRBJ2-1, with D perhaps TRBD2 (5 bases). The CDR3 sequence is 15 residues long. The germline V gene encodes CDR1 MDHEN and CDR2 SYDVKM. V was clipped by 6 bases and J by 3 bases, with 15 bases between them. CDR3 sequence: CASRSERYYYNEQFF. CDR3 sequence (DNA): TGTGCCAGCAGATCCGAGCGGTACTACTACAATGAGCAGTTCTTC.

CDR3 sequence (DNA): TGTGCCAGCGGAGAAGGACAGGTCCTCCAAGAGACCCAGTACTTC. Translated, it gives CASGEGQVLQETQYF. This chain uses TRBV2 with TRBJ2-5, with 7 bases identical to TRBD1. CDR1 and CDR2 (germline): SNHLY, FYNNEI. V trimming: 8 bases; J trimming: 1 base; junction bases outside the gene matches: 10. The CDR3 runs 15 residues.

The chain carries TRBV7-9 and TRBJ1-1, with D maybe TRBD1 (6 bases). This CDR3 spans 16 amino acids. Germline V gene sequence: CDR1 SEHNR, CDR2 FQNEAQ (reference sequence). The V gene lost 3 bases and the J gene lost 0 bases, with 14 bases spanning the gap. CDR3 coding DNA: TGTGCCAGCAGCTTGGCCTCAGGGGCCGTGAACACTGAAGCTTTCTTT. This gives the protein CASSLASGAVNTEAFF.

This clone was observed a few times. The CDR3 DNA reads as TGCGCCAGCAGCTTGCTGGAAGCCGGGGAGCTGTTTTTT. The encoded protein is CASSLLEAGELFF. The chain combines TRBV5-1 with TRBJ2-2; no clear D. Germline-derived CDR1 and CDR2 are SGHRS and YFSETQ. This CDR3 is 13 amino acids long. The V end lost 1 base, the J end lost 6 bases, and 7 bases lay between the germline ends.

The chain has TRBV5-1 and TRBJ1-6; TRBD1 aligns across 10 bases. The CDR3 runs to 15 residues. Germline loops: CDR1 SGHRS, CDR2 YFSETQ. V shed 4 bases and J 7 bases; nucleotides not matched to a gene: 5. The DNA of the CDR3 is TGCGCCAGCAGCGGGAGACAGGGGGCGAATTCACCCCTCCACTTT. Translation: CASSGRQGANSPLHF.

This rearrangement joins TRBV7-3 to TRBJ1-2; 10 bases are a match to TRBD1. The germline CDR1 and CDR2 sequences are SGHTA and FQGTGA. V lost 5 bases to trimming and J lost 8 bases; unmatched junction nucleotides: 5. The CDR3 loop spans 13 amino acids. CDR3 region: CASSPGQGEGYTF. In DNA, the CDR3 is TGTGCCAGCAGCCCCGGACAGGGGGAGGGCTACACCTTC.

This chain links TRBV15 with TRBJ1-4; D is perhaps TRBD1 (6 bases). The CDR3 contains 15 residues. CDR1 is LNHNV and CDR2 is YYDKDF in the germline V gene (reference sequence). Trimming took off 2 bases at V and 5 bases at J, with 12 bases between the two ends. The CDR3 DNA reads TGTGCCACCAGCAGACCGGGACAAGGAAATGAAAAACTGTTTTTT. Residues: CATSRPGQGNEKLFF.

The V gene is TRBV6-1, the J gene TRBJ1-2; D uncertain. Germline V gene sequence: CDR1 MNHNS, CDR2 SASEGT. V gave up 2 bases and J gave up 3 bases, with 1 base separating them. CDR3 length: 11 residues. The CDR3 DNA is TGTGCCAGCAGTGAATACTATGGCTACACCTTC. This codes for CASSEYYGYTF.

The rearrangement joins TRBV24-1 to TRBJ2-1; TRBD2 matches 9 bases. The CDR3 sequence is 16 residues long. The trim removed 5 bases at V and 4 bases at J, leaving 8 bases unmatched. The germline gives CDR1 KGHDR, CDR2 SFDVKD. The CDR3, as DNA: TGTGCCACCAGTGTCCATAGCGGGAGCAAATACAATGAGCAGTTCTTC. This sequence encodes CATSVHSGSKYNEQFF.